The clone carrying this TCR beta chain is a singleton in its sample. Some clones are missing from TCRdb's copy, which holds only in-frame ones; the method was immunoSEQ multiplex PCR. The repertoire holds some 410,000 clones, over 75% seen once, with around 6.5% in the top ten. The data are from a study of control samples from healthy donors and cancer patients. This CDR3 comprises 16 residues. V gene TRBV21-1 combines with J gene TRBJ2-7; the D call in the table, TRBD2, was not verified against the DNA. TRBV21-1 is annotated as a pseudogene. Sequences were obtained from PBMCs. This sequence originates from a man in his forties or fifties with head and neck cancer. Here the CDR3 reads CASRPTGGVSSYEQYF. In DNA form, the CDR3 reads TGTGCCAGCAGACCCACCGGCGGGGTTAGCTCCTACGAGCAGTACTTC.